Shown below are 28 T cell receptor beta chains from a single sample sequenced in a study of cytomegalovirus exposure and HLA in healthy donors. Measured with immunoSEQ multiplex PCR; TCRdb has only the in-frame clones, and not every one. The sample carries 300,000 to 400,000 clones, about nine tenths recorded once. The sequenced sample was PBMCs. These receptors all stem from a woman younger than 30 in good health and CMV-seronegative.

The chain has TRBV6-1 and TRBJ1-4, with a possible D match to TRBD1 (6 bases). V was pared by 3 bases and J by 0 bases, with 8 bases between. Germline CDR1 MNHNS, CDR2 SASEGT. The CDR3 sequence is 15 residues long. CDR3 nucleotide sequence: TGTGCCAGCAGTGAGCGGACAGCAACTAATGAAAAACTGTTTTTT. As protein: CASSERTATNEKLFF.

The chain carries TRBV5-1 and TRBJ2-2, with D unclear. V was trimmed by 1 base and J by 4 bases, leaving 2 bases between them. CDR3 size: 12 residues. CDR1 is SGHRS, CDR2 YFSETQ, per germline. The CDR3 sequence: CASSLLTGELFF. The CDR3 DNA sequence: TGCGCCAGCAGCTTGCTCACCGGGGAGCTGTTTTTT.

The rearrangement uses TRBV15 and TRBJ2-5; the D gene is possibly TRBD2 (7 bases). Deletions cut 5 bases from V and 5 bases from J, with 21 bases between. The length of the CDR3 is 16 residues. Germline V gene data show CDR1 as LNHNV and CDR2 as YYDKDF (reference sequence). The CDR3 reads CATSWGGGPARETQYF. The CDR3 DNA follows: TGTGCCACCAGCTGGGGCGGGGGCCCTGCCCGGGAGACCCAGTACTTC.

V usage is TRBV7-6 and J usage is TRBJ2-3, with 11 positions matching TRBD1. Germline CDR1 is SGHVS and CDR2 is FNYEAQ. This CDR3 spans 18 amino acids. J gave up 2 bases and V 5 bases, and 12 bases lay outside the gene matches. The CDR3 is CASSHPGQGEKLTDTQYF. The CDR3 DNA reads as TGTGCCAGCAGCCACCCGGGACAGGGGGAAAAACTCACAGATACGCAGTATTTT.

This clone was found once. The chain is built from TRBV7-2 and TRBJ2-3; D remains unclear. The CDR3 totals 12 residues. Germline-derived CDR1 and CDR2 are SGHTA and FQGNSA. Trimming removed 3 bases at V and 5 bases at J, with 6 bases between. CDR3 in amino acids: CASSFRGDTQYF. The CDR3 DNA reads TGTGCCAGCAGCTTTCGCGGAGATACGCAGTATTTT.

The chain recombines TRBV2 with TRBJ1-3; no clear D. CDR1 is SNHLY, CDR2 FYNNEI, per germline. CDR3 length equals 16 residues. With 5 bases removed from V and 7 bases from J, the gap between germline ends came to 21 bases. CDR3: CASSPDPRSSRNTIYF. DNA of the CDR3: TGTGCCAGCAGTCCCGACCCCCGGAGCTCCCGGAACACCATATATTTT.

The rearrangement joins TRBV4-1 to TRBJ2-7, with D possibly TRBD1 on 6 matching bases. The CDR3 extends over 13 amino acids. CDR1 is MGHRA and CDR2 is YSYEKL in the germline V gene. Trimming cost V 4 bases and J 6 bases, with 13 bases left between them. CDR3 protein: CASSPSQGGEQYF. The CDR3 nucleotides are TGCGCCAGCAGCCCCAGCCAAGGGGGCGAGCAGTACTTC.

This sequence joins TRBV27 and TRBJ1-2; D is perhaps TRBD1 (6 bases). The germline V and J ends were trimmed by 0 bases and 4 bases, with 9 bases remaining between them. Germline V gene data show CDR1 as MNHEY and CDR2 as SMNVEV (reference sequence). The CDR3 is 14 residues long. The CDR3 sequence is CASSLSRGAYGYTF. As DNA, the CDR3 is TGTGCCAGCAGTTTATCGCGGGGGGCCTATGGCTACACCTTC.

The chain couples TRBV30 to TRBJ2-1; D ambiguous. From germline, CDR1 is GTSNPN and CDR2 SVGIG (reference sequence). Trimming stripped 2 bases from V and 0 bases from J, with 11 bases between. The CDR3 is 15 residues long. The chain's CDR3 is CAWSSGQSSYNEQFF. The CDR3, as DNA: TGTGCCTGGAGTTCTGGGCAGAGCTCCTACAATGAGCAGTTCTTC. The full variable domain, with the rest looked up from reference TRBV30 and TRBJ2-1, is SQTIHQWPATLVQPVGSPLSLECTVEGTSNPNLYWYRQAAGRGLQLLFYSVGIGQISSEVPQNLSASRPQDRQFILSSKKLLLSDSGFYLCAWSSGQSSYNEQFFGPGTRLTVL.

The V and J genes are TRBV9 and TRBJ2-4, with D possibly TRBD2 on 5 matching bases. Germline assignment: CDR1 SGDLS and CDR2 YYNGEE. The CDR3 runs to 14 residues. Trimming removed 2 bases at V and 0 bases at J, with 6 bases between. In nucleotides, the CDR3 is TGTGCCAGCAGCGTCGGGATAGCCAAAAACATTCAGTACTTC. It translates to CASSVGIAKNIQYF.

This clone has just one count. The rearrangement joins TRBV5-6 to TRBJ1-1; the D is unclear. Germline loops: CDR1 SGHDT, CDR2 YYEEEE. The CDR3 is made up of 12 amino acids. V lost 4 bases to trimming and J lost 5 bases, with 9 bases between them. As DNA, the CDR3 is TGTGCCAGCAGCCGAACCCGGACTGAAGCTTTCTTT. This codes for CASSRTRTEAFF.

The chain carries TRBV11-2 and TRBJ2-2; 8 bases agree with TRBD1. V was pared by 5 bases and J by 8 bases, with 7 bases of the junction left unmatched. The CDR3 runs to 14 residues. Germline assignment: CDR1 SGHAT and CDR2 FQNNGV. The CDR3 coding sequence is TGTGCCAGCAGCCAGGACAGGGTCCCTGGGGAGCTGTTTTTT. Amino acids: CASSQDRVPGELFF.

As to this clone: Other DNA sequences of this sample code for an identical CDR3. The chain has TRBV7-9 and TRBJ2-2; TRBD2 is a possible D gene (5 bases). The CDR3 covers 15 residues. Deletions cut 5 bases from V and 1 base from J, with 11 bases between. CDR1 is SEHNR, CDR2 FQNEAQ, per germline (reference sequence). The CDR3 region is CASSPWTGNTGELFF. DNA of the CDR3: TGTGCCAGCAGCCCGTGGACTGGGAACACCGGGGAGCTGTTTTTT.

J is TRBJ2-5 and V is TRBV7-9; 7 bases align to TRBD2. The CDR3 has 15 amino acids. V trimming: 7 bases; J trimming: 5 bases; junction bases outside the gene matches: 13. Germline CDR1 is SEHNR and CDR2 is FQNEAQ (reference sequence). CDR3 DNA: TGTGCCAGCACAAAGGGTGATGGGGGAGGGGAGACCCAGTACTTC. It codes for CASTKGDGGGETQYF.

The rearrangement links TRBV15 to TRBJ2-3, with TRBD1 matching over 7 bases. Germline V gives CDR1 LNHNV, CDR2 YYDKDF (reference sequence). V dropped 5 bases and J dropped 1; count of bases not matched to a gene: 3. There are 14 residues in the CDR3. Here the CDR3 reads CATSEGQGTDTQYF. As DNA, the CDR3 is TGTGCCACCAGCGAAGGACAGGGCACAGATACGCAGTATTTT.

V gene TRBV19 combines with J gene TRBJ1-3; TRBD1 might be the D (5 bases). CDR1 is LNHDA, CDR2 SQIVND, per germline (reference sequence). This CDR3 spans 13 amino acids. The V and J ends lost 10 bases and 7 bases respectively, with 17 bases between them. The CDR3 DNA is TGTGCCACCTCCTCCGGGGGAGTCAACACCATATATTTT. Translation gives CATSSGGVNTIYF.

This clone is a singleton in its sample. The CDR3 sequence is CASSQDATPLYGYTF. DNA of the CDR3: TGCGCCAGCAGCCAAGACGCGACACCGCTTTATGGCTACACCTTC. This sequence joins TRBV4-1 and TRBJ1-2; D remains ambiguous. The CDR3 has 15 amino acids. V was pared by 0 bases and J by 5 bases, with 13 bases between. Germline CDR1 MGHRA, CDR2 YSYEKL.

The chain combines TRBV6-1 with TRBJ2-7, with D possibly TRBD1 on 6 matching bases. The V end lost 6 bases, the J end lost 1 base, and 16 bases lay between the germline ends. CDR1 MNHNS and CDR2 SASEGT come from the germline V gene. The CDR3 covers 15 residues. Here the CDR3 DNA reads TGTGCCAGCAGACAGAGGCAGGGGAGATCCTACGAGCAGTACTTC. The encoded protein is CASRQRQGRSYEQYF.

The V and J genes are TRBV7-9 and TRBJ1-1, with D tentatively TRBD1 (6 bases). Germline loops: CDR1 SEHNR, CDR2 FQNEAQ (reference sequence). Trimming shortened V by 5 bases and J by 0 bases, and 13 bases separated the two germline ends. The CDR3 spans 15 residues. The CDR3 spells CASSPNGGLNTEAFF. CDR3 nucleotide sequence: TGTGCCAGCAGCCCGAATGGGGGCTTGAACACTGAAGCTTTCTTT.

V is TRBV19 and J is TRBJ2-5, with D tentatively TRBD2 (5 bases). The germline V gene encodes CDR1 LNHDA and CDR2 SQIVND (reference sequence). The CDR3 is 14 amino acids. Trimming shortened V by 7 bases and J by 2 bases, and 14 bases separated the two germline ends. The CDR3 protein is CASTPGMGQETQYF. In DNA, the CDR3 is TGTGCCAGTACCCCGGGGATGGGACAAGAGACCCAGTACTTC.

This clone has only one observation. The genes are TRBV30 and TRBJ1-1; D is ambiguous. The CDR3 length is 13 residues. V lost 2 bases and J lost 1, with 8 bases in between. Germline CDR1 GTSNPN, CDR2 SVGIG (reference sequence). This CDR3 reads CAWSRSRNTEAFF. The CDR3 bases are TGTGCCTGGAGTCGTTCGAGGAACACTGAAGCTTTCTTT.

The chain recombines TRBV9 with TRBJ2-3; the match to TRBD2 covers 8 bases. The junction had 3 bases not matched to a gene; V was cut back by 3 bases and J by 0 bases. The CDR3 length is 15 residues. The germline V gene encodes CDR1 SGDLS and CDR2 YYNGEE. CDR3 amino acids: CASSALAVSTDTQYF. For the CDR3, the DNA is TGTGCCAGCAGCGCACTAGCGGTGAGCACAGATACGCAGTATTTT.

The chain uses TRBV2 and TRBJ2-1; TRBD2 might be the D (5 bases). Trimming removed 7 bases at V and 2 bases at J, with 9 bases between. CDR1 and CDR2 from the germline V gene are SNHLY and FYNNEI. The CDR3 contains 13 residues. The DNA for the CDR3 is TGTGCCAGCATGAGGGTTCCCTACAATGAGCAGTTCTTC. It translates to CASMRVPYNEQFF.

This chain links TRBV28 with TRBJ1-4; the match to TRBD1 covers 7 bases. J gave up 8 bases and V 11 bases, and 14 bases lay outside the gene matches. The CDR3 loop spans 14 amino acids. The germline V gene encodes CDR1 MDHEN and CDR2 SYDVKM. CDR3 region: CAAAWAGGGEKLFF. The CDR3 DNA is TGTGCCGCCGCCTGGGCAGGGGGTGGGGAAAAACTGTTTTTT.

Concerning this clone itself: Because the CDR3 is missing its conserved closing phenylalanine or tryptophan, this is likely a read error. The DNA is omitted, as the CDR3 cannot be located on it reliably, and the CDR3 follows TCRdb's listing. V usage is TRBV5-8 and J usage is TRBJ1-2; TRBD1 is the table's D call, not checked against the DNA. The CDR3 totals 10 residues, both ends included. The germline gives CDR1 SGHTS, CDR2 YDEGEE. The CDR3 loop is CASSSGHAHP.

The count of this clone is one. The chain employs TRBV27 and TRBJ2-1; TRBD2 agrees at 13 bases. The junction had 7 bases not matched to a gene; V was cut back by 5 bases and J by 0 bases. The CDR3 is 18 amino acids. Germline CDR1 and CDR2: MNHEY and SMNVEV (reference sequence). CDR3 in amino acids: CASSQGLAGPSSYNEQFF. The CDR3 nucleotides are TGTGCCAGCAGTCAGGGACTAGCGGGACCAAGCTCCTACAATGAGCAGTTCTTC.

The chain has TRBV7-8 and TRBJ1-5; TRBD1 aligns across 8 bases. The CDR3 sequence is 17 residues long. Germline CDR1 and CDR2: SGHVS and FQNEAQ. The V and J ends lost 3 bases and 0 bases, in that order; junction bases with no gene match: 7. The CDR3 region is CASSFGTGLSSNQPQHF. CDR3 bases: TGTGCCAGCAGCTTTGGGACAGGTCTTAGTAGCAATCAGCCCCAGCATTTT.

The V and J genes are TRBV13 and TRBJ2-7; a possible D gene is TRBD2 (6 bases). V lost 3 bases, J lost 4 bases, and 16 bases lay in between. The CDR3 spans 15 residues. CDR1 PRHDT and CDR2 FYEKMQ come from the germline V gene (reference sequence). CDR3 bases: TGTGCCAGCAGCTTGGGACTGAGTTTTTCATACGAGCAGTACTTC. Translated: CASSLGLSFSYEQYF.